This T cell receptor beta chain is from a study of long-term antiretroviral therapy in people with HIV. Study-wide context: The earliest specimens came about a decade ahead of the 2015 immediate-ART recommendation.

The CDR3 contains 14 residues. The germline CDR1 and CDR2 sequences are MDHEN and SYDVKM. The ends lost 5 bases at V and 8 bases at J; junction bases unmatched: 7. Findings and limits, study-wide: Increased diversity was seen after ART, yet it remained lower than in transplant donor controls.

In the case of this clone: No antigen is known for it.

The assay, immunoSEQ v3.0, was run at survey level. Here immunoSEQ multiplex PCR was the method, and the copy in TCRdb shows in-frame clones only, minus some. Of about 50,000 clones listed, roughly 80% were seen once; the top ten hold roughly 3.2%. The TCR comes from a woman aged 18-29 years with HIV. The J gene is TRBJ2-1, the V gene TRBV28, with 9 nucleotides matching TRBD2. This specimen consisted of unsorted PBMCs, obtained 0.8 years after starting antiretroviral therapy. The CDR3 sequence: CASSVAGAGHEQFF. CDR3 sequence (DNA): TGTGCCAGCAGTGTAGCGGGAGCGGGCCATGAGCAGTTCTTC.